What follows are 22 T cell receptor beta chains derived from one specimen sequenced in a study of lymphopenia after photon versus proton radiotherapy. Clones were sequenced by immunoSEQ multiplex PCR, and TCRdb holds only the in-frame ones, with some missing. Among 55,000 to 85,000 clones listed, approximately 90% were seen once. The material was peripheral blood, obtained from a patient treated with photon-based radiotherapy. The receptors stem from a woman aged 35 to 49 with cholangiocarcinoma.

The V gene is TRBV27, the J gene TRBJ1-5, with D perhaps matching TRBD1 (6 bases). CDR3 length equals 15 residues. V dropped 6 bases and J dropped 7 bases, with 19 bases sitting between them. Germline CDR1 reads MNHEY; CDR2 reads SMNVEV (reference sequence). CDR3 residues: CASRPNLGGNQPQHF. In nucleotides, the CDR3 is TGTGCCAGCAGACCAAATTTAGGGGGGAACCAGCCCCAGCATTTT.

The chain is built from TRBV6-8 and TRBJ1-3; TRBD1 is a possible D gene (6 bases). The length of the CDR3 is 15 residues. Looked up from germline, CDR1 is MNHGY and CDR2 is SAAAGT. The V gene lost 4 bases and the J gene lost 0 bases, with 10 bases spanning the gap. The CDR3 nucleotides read TGTGCCAGCAGTTGTACAGGGATCTCTGGAAACACCATATATTTT. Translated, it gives CASSCTGISGNTIYF.

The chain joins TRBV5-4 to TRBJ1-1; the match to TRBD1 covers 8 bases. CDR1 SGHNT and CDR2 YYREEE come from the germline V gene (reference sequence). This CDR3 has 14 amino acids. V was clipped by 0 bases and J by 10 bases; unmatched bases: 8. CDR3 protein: CASSLAGLTGGAFF. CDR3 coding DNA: TGTGCCAGCAGCTTGGCCGGGTTAACAGGGGGAGCTTTCTTT.

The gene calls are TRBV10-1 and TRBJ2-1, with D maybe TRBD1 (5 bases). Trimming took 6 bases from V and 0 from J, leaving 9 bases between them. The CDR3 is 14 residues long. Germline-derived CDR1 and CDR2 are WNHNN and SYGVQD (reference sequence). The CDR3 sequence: CASSQGSSYNEQFF. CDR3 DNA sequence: TGCGCCAGCAGCCAGGGTTCCTCCTACAATGAGCAGTTCTTC.

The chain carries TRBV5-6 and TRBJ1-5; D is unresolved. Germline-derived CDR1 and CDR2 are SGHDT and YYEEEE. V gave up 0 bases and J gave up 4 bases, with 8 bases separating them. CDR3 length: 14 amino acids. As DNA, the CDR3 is TGTGCCAGCAGCTTGGGCACAGCTAATCAGCCCCAGCATTTT. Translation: CASSLGTANQPQHF.

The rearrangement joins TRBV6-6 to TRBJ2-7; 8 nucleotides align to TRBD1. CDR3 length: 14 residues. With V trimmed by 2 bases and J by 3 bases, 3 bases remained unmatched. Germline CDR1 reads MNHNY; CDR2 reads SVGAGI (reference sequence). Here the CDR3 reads CASSYPGTGYEQYF. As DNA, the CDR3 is TGTGCCAGCAGTTACCCCGGGACAGGCTACGAGCAGTACTTC.

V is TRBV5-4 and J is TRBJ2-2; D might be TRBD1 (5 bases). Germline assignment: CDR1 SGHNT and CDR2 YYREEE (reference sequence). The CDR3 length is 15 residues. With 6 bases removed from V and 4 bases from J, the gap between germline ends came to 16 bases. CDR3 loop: CASTMMTVGTGELFF. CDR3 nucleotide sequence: TGTGCCAGCACCATGATGACAGTGGGCACCGGGGAGCTGTTTTTT.

CDR3 residues: CASSLRGSAKDEQFF. The DNA for the CDR3 is TGTGCCAGCAGCTTACGAGGGAGCGCTAAGGATGAGCAGTTCTTC. The chain is built from TRBV7-3 and TRBJ2-1, with D possibly matching TRBD2 (5 bases). This CDR3 region has 15 residues. Looked up from germline, CDR1 is SGHTA and CDR2 is FQGTGA. V gave up 2 bases and J gave up 8 bases, with 16 bases separating them. Supplemented by reference TRBV7-3 and TRBJ2-1, the full variable domain reads GAGVSQTPSNKVTEKGKYVELRCDPISGHTALYWYRQSLGQGPEFLIYFQGTGAADDSGLPNDRFFAVRPEGSVSTLKIQRTERGDSAVYLCASSLRGSAKDEQFFGPGTRLTVL.

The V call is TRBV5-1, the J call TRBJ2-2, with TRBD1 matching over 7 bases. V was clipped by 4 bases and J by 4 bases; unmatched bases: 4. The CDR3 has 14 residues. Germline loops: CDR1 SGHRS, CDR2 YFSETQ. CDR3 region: CASSGTASTGELFF. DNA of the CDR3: TGCGCCAGCAGCGGGACAGCCTCCACCGGGGAGCTGTTTTTT.

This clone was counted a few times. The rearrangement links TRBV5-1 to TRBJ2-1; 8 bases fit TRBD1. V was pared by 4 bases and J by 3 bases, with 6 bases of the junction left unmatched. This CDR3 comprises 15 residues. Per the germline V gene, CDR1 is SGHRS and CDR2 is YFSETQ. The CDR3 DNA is TGCGCCAGCAGCACGGAAGGACAGGGCTACAATGAGCAGTTCTTC. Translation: CASSTEGQGYNEQFF.

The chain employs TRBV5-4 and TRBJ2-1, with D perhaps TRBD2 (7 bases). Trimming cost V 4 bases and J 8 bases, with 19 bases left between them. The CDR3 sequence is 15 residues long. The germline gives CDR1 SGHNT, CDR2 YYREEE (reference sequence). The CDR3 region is CASSVGGPVRDEQFF. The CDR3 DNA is TGTGCCAGCAGCGTGGGGGGGCCGGTTCGGGATGAGCAGTTCTTC.

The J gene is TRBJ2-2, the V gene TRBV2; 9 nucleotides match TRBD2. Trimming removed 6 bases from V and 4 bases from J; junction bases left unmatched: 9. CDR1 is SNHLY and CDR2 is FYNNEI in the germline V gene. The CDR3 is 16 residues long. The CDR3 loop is CASRQSSGSPTGELFF. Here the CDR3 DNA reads TGTGCCAGCAGGCAGAGTAGCGGGAGTCCCACCGGGGAGCTGTTTTTT.

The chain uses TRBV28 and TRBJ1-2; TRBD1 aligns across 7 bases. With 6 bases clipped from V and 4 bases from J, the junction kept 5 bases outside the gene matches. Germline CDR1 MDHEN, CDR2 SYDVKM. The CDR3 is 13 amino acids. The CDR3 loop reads CASREDRIYGYTF. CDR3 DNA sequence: TGTGCCAGCAGAGAGGACAGGATCTATGGCTACACCTTC.

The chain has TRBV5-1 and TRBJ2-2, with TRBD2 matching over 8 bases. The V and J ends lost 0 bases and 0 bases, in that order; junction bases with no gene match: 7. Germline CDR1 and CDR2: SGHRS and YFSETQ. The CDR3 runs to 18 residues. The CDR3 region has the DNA TGCGCCAGCAGCTTGGGGGCTAGCGGGCCACCGAACACCGGGGAGCTGTTTTTT. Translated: CASSLGASGPPNTGELFF.

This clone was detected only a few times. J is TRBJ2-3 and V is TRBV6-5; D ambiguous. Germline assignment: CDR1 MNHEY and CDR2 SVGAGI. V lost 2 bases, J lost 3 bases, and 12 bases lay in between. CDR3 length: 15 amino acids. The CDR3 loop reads CASSYTIAGTDTQYF. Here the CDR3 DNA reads TGTGCCAGCAGTTACACAATCGCAGGTACAGATACGCAGTATTTT.

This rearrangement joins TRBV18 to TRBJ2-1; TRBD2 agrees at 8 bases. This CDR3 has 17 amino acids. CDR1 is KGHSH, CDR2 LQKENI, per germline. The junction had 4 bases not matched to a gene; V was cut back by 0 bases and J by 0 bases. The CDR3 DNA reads TGTGCCAGCTCACCACCGCAGCGGGGGAGCTCCTACAATGAGCAGTTCTTC. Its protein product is CASSPPQRGSSYNEQFF.

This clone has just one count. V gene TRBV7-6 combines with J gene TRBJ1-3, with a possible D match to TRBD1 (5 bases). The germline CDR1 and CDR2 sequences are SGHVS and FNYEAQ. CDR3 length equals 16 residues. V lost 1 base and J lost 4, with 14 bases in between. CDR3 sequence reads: CASSLGGLATGNTIYF. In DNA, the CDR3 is TGTGCCAGCAGCTTAGGGGGACTCGCTACGGGAAACACCATATATTTT.

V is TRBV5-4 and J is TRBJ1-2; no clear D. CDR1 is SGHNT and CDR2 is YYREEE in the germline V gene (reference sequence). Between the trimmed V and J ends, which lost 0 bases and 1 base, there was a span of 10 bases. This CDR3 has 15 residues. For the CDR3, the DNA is TGTGCCAGCAGCTTGGAAGGCGTCCTTAACTATGGCTACACCTTC. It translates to CASSLEGVLNYGYTF.

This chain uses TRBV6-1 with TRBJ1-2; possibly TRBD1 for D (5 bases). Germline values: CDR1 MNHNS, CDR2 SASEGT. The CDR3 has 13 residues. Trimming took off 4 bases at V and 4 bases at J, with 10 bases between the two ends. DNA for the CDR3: TGTGCCAGCAGTGGGGGAGACAGCTATGGCTACACCTTC. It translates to CASSGGDSYGYTF.

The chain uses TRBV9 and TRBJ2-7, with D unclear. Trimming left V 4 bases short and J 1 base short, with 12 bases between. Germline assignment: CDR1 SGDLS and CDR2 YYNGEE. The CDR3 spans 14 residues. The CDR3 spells CASSLIDLSYEQYF. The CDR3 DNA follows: TGTGCCAGCAGCCTCATCGACCTATCCTACGAGCAGTACTTC.

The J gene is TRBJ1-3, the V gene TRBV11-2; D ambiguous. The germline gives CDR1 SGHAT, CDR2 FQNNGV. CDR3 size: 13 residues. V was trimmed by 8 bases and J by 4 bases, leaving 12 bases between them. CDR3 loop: CASARAEGNTIYF. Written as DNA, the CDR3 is TGTGCCAGCGCTCGGGCGGAGGGAAACACCATATATTTT.

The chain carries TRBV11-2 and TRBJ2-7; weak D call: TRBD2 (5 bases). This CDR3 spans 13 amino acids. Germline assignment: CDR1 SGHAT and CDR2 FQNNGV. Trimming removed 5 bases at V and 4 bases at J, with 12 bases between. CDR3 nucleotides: TGTGCCAGCAGCATCCGGGAATCGTACGAGCAGTACTTC. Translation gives CASSIRESYEQYF.